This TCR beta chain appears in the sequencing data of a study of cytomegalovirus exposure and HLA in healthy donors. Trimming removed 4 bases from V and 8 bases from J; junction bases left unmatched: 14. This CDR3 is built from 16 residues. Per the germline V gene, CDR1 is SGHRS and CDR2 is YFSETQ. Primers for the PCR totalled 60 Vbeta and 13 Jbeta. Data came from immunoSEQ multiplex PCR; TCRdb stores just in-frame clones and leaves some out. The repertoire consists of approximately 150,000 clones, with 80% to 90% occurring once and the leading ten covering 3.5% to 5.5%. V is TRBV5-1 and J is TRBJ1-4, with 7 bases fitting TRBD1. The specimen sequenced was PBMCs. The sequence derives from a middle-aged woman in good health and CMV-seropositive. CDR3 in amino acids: CASSERQGGRGEKLFF. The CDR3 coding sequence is TGCGCCAGCAGCGAGCGACAGGGAGGTCGGGGCGAAAAACTGTTTTTT.